The 27 T cell receptor beta chains reported below all come from one sample, sequenced in a study of graft-versus-host responses after intestinal transplantation. Clones were sequenced by immunoSEQ multiplex PCR, and TCRdb holds only the in-frame ones, with some missing. The sample includes under 95,000 clones, around 84% of them seen just once. The antigens of these receptors remain unknown. Sequenced material: unstimulated CD4+ T cells sorted from spleen or lymph node cells, taken before intestinal transplant. These receptors were collected from a human donor who received an intestinal transplant.

The gene calls are TRBV28 and TRBJ1-5, with a possible D match to TRBD1 (6 bases). This CDR3 contains 17 residues. Deletions cut 5 bases from V and 0 bases from J, with 17 bases between. The V gene's germline CDR1 is MDHEN and CDR2 SYDVKM. In DNA, the CDR3 is TGTGCCAGCAGTCCCCCCCACAGGGTTCGTAGCAATCAGCCCCAGCATTTT. It translates to CASSPPHRVRSNQPQHF.

The genes are TRBV29-1 and TRBJ2-1, with D maybe TRBD1 (6 bases). Germline V gene sequence: CDR1 SQVTM, CDR2 ANQGSEA. Trimming stripped 3 bases from V and 12 bases from J, with 9 bases between. The CDR3 sequence is 10 residues long. The CDR3 reads CSVDLGAQFF. The CDR3 nucleotides are TGCAGCGTTGATCTGGGGGCGCAGTTCTTC.

The chain joins TRBV29-1 to TRBJ1-2; weak D call: TRBD1 (5 bases). The CDR3 runs 13 residues. The germline V gene encodes CDR1 SQVTM and CDR2 ANQGSEA. V dropped 8 bases and J dropped 8 bases, with 21 bases sitting between them. The CDR3: CSLLPGLSDGYTF. In nucleotides, the CDR3 is TGCAGCTTGTTGCCAGGGCTCTCGGACGGCTACACCTTC. Filled out from reference TRBV29-1 and TRBJ1-2, the complete variable domain reads SAVISQKPSRDICQRGTSLTIQCQVDSQVTMMFWYRQQPGQSLTLIATANQGSEATYESGFVIDKFPISRPNLTFSTLTVSNMSPEDSSIYLCSLLPGLSDGYTFGSGTRLTVV.

This chain uses TRBV2 with TRBJ2-1; D perhaps matches TRBD1 (5 bases). The germline V gene encodes CDR1 SNHLY and CDR2 FYNNEI. Trimming took off 2 bases at V and 16 bases at J, with 15 bases between the two ends. The CDR3 length is 12 residues. The CDR3 region is CASSESPLRGFF. Here the CDR3 DNA reads TGTGCCAGCAGTGAATCTCCCCTTAGGGGATTCTTC.

This clone showed up just once. V and J are TRBV7-8 and TRBJ1-4; unclear D gene. In germline, CDR1 is SGHVS, CDR2 FQNEAQ. Trimming took 5 bases from V and 4 from J, leaving 17 bases between them. CDR3 size: 16 residues. The CDR3, as DNA: TGTGCCAGCAGCATGGGAGCCCGAAACTATAATGAAAAACTGTTTTTT. This gives the protein CASSMGARNYNEKLFF. Filled out from reference TRBV7-8 and TRBJ1-4, the complete variable domain reads GAGVSQSPRYKVAKRGQDVALRCDPISGHVSLFWYQQALGQGPEFLTYFQNEAQLDKSGLPSDRFFAERPEGSVSTLKIQRTQQEDSAVYLCASSMGARNYNEKLFFGSGTQLSVL.

CDR3 coding DNA: TGTGCCACCAGCAGTGGGGCGGTTTATAACACTGAAGCTTTCTTT. Encoded protein: CATSSGAVYNTEAFF. This chain joins TRBV15 and TRBJ1-1; D perhaps matches TRBD1 (5 bases). Germline loops: CDR1 LNHNV, CDR2 YYDKDF (reference sequence). The CDR3 loop spans 15 amino acids. V lost 3 bases to trimming and J lost 2 bases, with 13 bases between them.

The J gene is TRBJ1-1, the V gene TRBV6-6, with D maybe TRBD1 (5 bases). The V end lost 8 bases, the J end lost 3 bases, and 13 bases lay between the germline ends. Germline assignment: CDR1 MNHNY and CDR2 SVGAGI (reference sequence). This CDR3 contains 13 residues. The CDR3 nucleotides read TGTGCCAGCGCGGGGGAGTTTTACACTGAAGCTTTCTTT. Residues: CASAGEFYTEAFF.

The CDR3, as DNA: TGTGCCAGCAGCTCTATCGGGGGGCTGGAGACCCAGTACTTC. Translated: CASSSIGGLETQYF. The genes are TRBV5-5 and TRBJ2-5; maybe TRBD2 (7 bases). Germline V gene data show CDR1 as SGHKS and CDR2 as YYEKEE (reference sequence). Deletions cut 3 bases from V and 5 bases from J, with 14 bases between. This CDR3 spans 14 amino acids.

The genes are TRBV2 and TRBJ2-7, with D possibly TRBD2 on 5 matching bases. There are 15 residues in the CDR3. Germline V gene sequence: CDR1 SNHLY, CDR2 FYNNEI. The V gene lost 6 bases and the J gene lost 2 bases, with 17 bases spanning the gap. CDR3 in DNA: TGTGCCAGCAGAGATCGGAGGTACGGGACCTACGAGCAGTACTTC. It is translated as CASRDRRYGTYEQYF.

Note on this clone: Germline and junction disagree at one end, which may indicate a read error. The rearrangement uses TRBV7-7 and TRBJ2-2, with D maybe TRBD1 (6 bases). CDR1 and CDR2 from the germline V gene are SSHAT and FNYEAQ (reference sequence). The CDR3 contains 14 residues. CDR3 nucleotide sequence: TGTGCTAGCAGCTCCGGACAGAGCACCGGGGAGCTGTTTTTT. It yields the protein CASSSGQSTGELFF.

The chain carries TRBV28 and TRBJ1-2, with D perhaps matching TRBD1 (6 bases). The V gene's germline CDR1 is MDHEN and CDR2 SYDVKM. Trimming stripped 6 bases from V and 8 bases from J, with 22 bases between. CDR3 length equals 15 residues. The CDR3: CASSPRDTPTSGYTF. The CDR3 DNA reads TGTGCCAGCAGCCCCCGGGACACCCCCACATCCGGCTACACCTTC.

The J gene is TRBJ2-1, the V gene TRBV4-1, with TRBD2 matching 10 bases. CDR1 is MGHRA, CDR2 YSYEKL, per germline. J was trimmed by 3 bases and V by 4 bases; bases with no gene match: 6. The length of the CDR3 is 16 residues. The DNA for the CDR3 is TGCGCCAGCAGCCGAAGAGCGGGAGGGGACTACAATGAGCAGTTCTTC. Translating it yields CASSRRAGGDYNEQFF.

The chain employs TRBV7-9 and TRBJ1-5; TRBD1 agrees at 8 bases. The length of the CDR3 is 15 residues. The germline V gene has CDR1 SEHNR and CDR2 FQNEAQ (reference sequence). J lost 6 bases, V lost 1 base, and 5 bases had no gene match. DNA of the CDR3: TGTGCCAGCAGCTTAGACGGCCAGGGGGCTCAGCCCCAGCATTTT. Translation gives CASSLDGQGAQPQHF.

On this clone itself: The sample has other DNA sequences that encode this CDR3 too. This chain links TRBV7-3 with TRBJ1-2, with D unresolved. Germline V gene data show CDR1 as SGHTA and CDR2 as FQGTGA. CDR3 length: 13 amino acids. V was clipped by 5 bases and J by 5 bases, with 12 bases between them. The CDR3 sequence: CASSPESGYGYTF. The CDR3 DNA is TGTGCCAGCAGCCCGGAGTCCGGTTATGGCTACACCTTC.

This clone showed up just a few times. V gene TRBV7-6 combines with J gene TRBJ2-2; D may be TRBD1 (6 bases). V was cut by 5 bases and J by 4 bases, with 20 bases left in between. The CDR3 is made up of 17 amino acids. Per germline, CDR1 SGHVS and CDR2 FNYEAQ. The CDR3 loop is CASSPGASGIVTGELFF. CDR3 nucleotide sequence: TGTGCCAGCAGCCCAGGGGCATCCGGGATAGTCACCGGGGAGCTGTTTTTT.

The chain recombines TRBV4-1 with TRBJ1-2; 11 bases line up with TRBD1. CDR3 length: 17 amino acids. Germline loops: CDR1 MGHRA, CDR2 YSYEKL. V lost 2 bases to trimming and J lost 5 bases; unmatched junction nucleotides: 10. The CDR3 DNA sequence: TGCGCCAGCAGCCAAATTGGACAGGGGGCAAGGGGATATGGCTACACCTTC. Translating gives CASSQIGQGARGYGYTF.

The V and J genes are TRBV29-1 and TRBJ2-5; 11 bases are a match to TRBD1. Germline trimming cut 7 bases from V and 5 bases from J; bases unmatched to any gene: 3. Germline V gene data show CDR1 as SQVTM and CDR2 as ANQGSEA. The CDR3 runs to 12 residues. CDR3 coding DNA: TGCAGCGGAGGACAGGGGGCCGAGACCCAGTACTTC. Amino acid sequence: CSGGQGAETQYF.

This clone is a singleton in its sample. The chain uses TRBV18 and TRBJ1-2; perhaps TRBD1 as D (5 bases). Germline values: CDR1 KGHSH, CDR2 LQKENI. Trimming left V 4 bases short and J 4 bases short, with 10 bases between. This CDR3 has 13 residues. CDR3 sequence: CASSQGPGYGYTF. DNA of the CDR3: TGTGCCAGCTCACAGGGGCCTGGCTATGGCTACACCTTC.

The rearrangement joins TRBV19 to TRBJ2-4; no clear D gene. Germline CDR1 is LNHDA and CDR2 is SQIVND (reference sequence). With 2 bases removed from V and 3 bases from J, the gap between germline ends came to 11 bases. The CDR3 is 15 amino acids. In DNA form, the CDR3 reads TGTGCCAGTAGTATACGTGGAGTAGGCAAAAACATTCAGTACTTC. Protein sequence: CASSIRGVGKNIQYF.

The V call is TRBV5-1, the J call TRBJ2-1; 8 bases fit TRBD2. The CDR3 sequence is 15 residues long. The junction had 7 bases not matched to a gene; V was cut back by 3 bases and J by 5 bases. Germline V gene lookup returns CDR1 SGHRS and CDR2 YFSETQ. CDR3 region: CASSSTTSVHNEQFF. CDR3 nucleotides: TGCGCCAGCAGCTCGACGACTAGCGTCCACAATGAGCAGTTCTTC.

This chain's CDR3 is CASSLEATLGRGIRYGYTF. The DNA of the CDR3 is TGTGCCAGCAGCTTAGAGGCGACCCTCGGCAGGGGGATTCGCTATGGCTACACCTTC. This chain links TRBV11-2 with TRBJ1-2; 7 bases map to TRBD1. CDR3 length equals 19 residues. CDR1 is SGHAT and CDR2 is FQNNGV in the germline V gene. Germline trimming cut 0 bases from V and 4 bases from J; bases unmatched to any gene: 17.

The J gene is TRBJ2-5, the V gene TRBV19, with a tentative D call TRBD2 (5 bases). V lost 6 bases to trimming and J lost 2 bases, with 16 bases between them. In germline, CDR1 is LNHDA, CDR2 SQIVND (reference sequence). The CDR3 contains 15 residues. The CDR3 bases are TGTGCCAGTAGCCTTCGAGGGAGTAATCAAGAGACCCAGTACTTC. It yields the protein CASSLRGSNQETQYF. Looking up the rest from reference TRBV19 and TRBJ2-5 gives the full variable domain: DGGITQSPKYLFRKEGQNVTLSCEQNLNHDAMYWYRQDPGQGLRLIYYSQIVNDFQKGDIAEGYSVSREKKESFPLTVTSAQKNPTAFYLCASSLRGSNQETQYFGPGTRLLVL.

This clone has a single count. CDR3 sequence reads: CASSESGQGNSPLHF. CDR3 nucleotide sequence: TGTGCCAGCAGTGAATCAGGACAGGGTAATTCACCCCTCCACTTT. The rearrangement uses TRBV25-1 and TRBJ1-6; 8 nucleotides match TRBD1. Germline CDR1 MGHDK, CDR2 SYGVNS. This CDR3 comprises 15 residues. The V segment lost 1 base and the J segment 6 bases; nucleotides outside the gene matches: 2.

This chain links TRBV5-1 with TRBJ2-7, with 8 bases identical to TRBD1. Per the germline V gene, CDR1 is SGHRS and CDR2 is YFSETQ. Germline trimming cut 1 base from V and 6 bases from J; bases unmatched to any gene: 12. The CDR3 is 16 residues long. DNA of the CDR3: TGCGCCAGCAGCTTGTCAGGGACAGGTAGGACGGGCGAGCAGTACTTC. Translating gives CASSLSGTGRTGEQYF.

The V and J genes are TRBV14 and TRBJ2-7; 7 nucleotides agree with TRBD2. Per germline, CDR1 SGHDN and CDR2 FVKESK. CDR3 length equals 16 residues. Trimming cost V 1 base and J 4 bases; bases outside gene matches: 10. CDR3 region: CASSQGGLAGKYEQYF. The CDR3, as DNA: TGTGCCAGCAGCCAAGGGGGGTTAGCGGGTAAATACGAGCAGTACTTC.

This clone was recorded a few times. The chain combines TRBV5-4 with TRBJ2-3; D may be TRBD1 (6 bases). The germline V and J ends were trimmed by 5 bases and 4 bases, with 23 bases remaining between them. CDR1 is SGHNT, CDR2 YYREEE, per germline (reference sequence). The CDR3 runs to 17 residues. CDR3 bases: TGTGCCAGCAGTCCCCAACAGGGAGCCCCCCATGCAGATACGCAGTATTTT. Translating gives CASSPQQGAPHADTQYF.

This clone appeared a single time. The rearrangement uses TRBV7-9 and TRBJ2-5, with D perhaps TRBD2 (7 bases). Between the trimmed V and J ends, which lost 1 base and 1 base, there was a span of 16 bases. This CDR3 is built from 17 residues. Germline CDR1 SEHNR, CDR2 FQNEAQ (reference sequence). In DNA form, the CDR3 reads TGTGCCAGCAGCTTAGAACGGGGGGCGGGATCCCAAGAGACCCAGTACTTC. Translation: CASSLERGAGSQETQYF.